One TCR beta chain is described in this entry. Compared with germline, one end of the junction differs, possibly owing to a read error. These data come from a study of regulatory T cells in long-lasting Graves disease. Across the whole study: Over 5 years of antithyroid drugs with positive TSH receptor antibodies was taken to mean persistent Graves' disease.

The sample's time point: persistent/refractory GD, antithyroid drugs over 5 years with positive TRAb. PBMCs provided the RNA from which the TCR library was made. Investigators report Graves' disease was diagnosed under American Thyroid Association guidelines. With iRepertoire HTBI primers and Arm-PCR of CDR3 regions, TCR beta libraries were built. How the authors handled the data: Detected in the samples were about 60 TRBV and 15 or so TRBJ segments. TCRdb passed the multiplex PCR reads through MiXCR, listing each CDR3 protein once. The authors' filters were not applied to this entry. The sample contains about 460,000 distinct CDR3 sequences, about 22% of which appear only once. The germline V gene has CDR1 MDHEN and CDR2 SYDVKM. The CDR3 totals 15 residues.

Specimen: peripheral blood mononuclear cells (PBMCs), collected when the disease was refractory, from a patient treated with antithyroid drugs. This chain connects TRBV28 to TRBJ2-1; TRBD1 matches at 10 bases. The TCR originated in a female donor with Graves disease. CDR3 protein: CASPSGTGAYSEQFF. Written as DNA, the CDR3 is TGTGCCAGCCCCTCCGGGACAGGGGCATACAGTGAGCAGTTCTTC.